The next 26 T cell receptor beta chains were all read from a single sample in a study of cytomegalovirus exposure and HLA in healthy donors. PCR primers comprised 60 Vbeta and 13 Jbeta primers. Sequencing used immunoSEQ multiplex PCR; TCRdb keeps in-frame clones, though not all of them. The sample shows about 130,000 clones, 8% to 11% of them seen only once. Material for sequencing was PBMCs. These receptors all stem from a woman between 18 and 29 years old in good health and CMV-seropositive.

V and J are TRBV6-5 and TRBJ1-5; D unresolved. This CDR3 is built from 15 residues. CDR1 is MNHEY and CDR2 is SVGAGI in the germline V gene. V dropped 6 bases and J dropped 4 bases, with 16 bases sitting between them. CDR3 residues: CASRPTQLGNQPQHF. CDR3 sequence (DNA): TGTGCCAGCAGGCCGACACAATTGGGTAATCAGCCCCAGCATTTT.

This sequence joins TRBV18 and TRBJ2-5, with D unresolved. The germline V gene encodes CDR1 KGHSH and CDR2 LQKENI. V was pared by 3 bases and J by 6 bases, with 8 bases between. The length of the CDR3 is 12 residues. The CDR3 DNA reads TGTGCCAGCTCACCTGTCGACAAGACCCAGTACTTC. Protein: CASSPVDKTQYF. The whole variable domain, filled in from reference TRBV18 and TRBJ2-5, reads NAGVMQNPRHLVRRRGQEARLRCSPMKGHSHVYWYRQLPEEGLKFMVYLQKENIIDESGMPKERFSAEFPKEGPSILRIQQVVRGDSAAYFCASSPVDKTQYFGPGTRLLVL.

This clone was seen a handful of times. This chain uses TRBV28 with TRBJ1-5; 9 positions agree with TRBD1. The length of the CDR3 is 14 residues. The junction had 3 bases not matched to a gene; V was cut back by 4 bases and J by 5 bases. Germline V gene lookup returns CDR1 MDHEN and CDR2 SYDVKM. The CDR3, as DNA: TGTGCCAGCAGTTCGGGACAGGGCCATCAGCCCCAGCATTTT. Encoded protein: CASSSGQGHQPQHF.

V gene TRBV19 combines with J gene TRBJ2-3; D is ambiguous. The germline V gene has CDR1 LNHDA and CDR2 SQIVND (reference sequence). This CDR3 region has 13 residues. V lost 7 bases and J lost 1, with 9 bases in between. The CDR3 is CASTPGGTDTQYF. In DNA, the CDR3 is TGTGCCAGTACACCGGGTGGCACAGATACGCAGTATTTT.

This clone was observed a handful of times. The rearrangement links TRBV27 to TRBJ2-1, with 8 positions matching TRBD2. The germline CDR1 and CDR2 sequences are MNHEY and SMNVEV (reference sequence). The J segment lost 1 base and the V segment lost 3 bases, leaving 5 bases of the junction unmatched. This CDR3 comprises 16 residues. CDR3 amino acids: CASSFQPGGSYNEQFF. The CDR3 coding sequence is TGTGCCAGCAGTTTTCAACCGGGAGGGTCCTACAATGAGCAGTTCTTC.

This clone has just a few counts. V gene TRBV6-1 combines with J gene TRBJ2-3, with 9 bases matching TRBD2. The germline V gene has CDR1 MNHNS and CDR2 SASEGT. The CDR3 runs to 15 residues. Trimming removed 5 bases from V and 4 bases from J; junction bases left unmatched: 7. As DNA, the CDR3 is TGTGCCAGCAGTCCCTTAGCGGGAGCTGCAGATACGCAGTATTTT. As protein: CASSPLAGAADTQYF.

This clone was observed a handful of times. The V and J genes are TRBV7-9 and TRBJ2-3, with D hard to call. The CDR3 totals 15 residues. Trimming took off 1 base at V and 1 base at J, with 9 bases between the two ends. Germline loops: CDR1 SEHNR, CDR2 FQNEAQ (reference sequence). The CDR3 nucleotides are TGTGCCAGCAGCTTAGGGAGAATAGGCACAGATACGCAGTATTTT. It is translated as CASSLGRIGTDTQYF.

This clone was counted between two and nine times. The gene calls are TRBV28 and TRBJ1-3; unclear D gene. CDR3 length: 14 residues. Per the germline V gene, CDR1 is MDHEN and CDR2 is SYDVKM. V was pared by 2 bases and J by 4 bases, with 9 bases between. The CDR3 region has the DNA TGTGCCAGCAGTTTAAACGGGGTCGGAAACACCATATATTTT. It yields the protein CASSLNGVGNTIYF.

This clone was detected a few times. The chain combines TRBV28 with TRBJ2-3, with TRBD2 identical over 7 bases. The CDR3 runs 17 residues. CDR1 is MDHEN, CDR2 SYDVKM, per germline. The trim removed 5 bases at V and 2 bases at J, leaving 13 bases unmatched. The CDR3, as DNA: TGTGCCAGCAGTATCGCCCCCGGACTAGGATCCACAGATACGCAGTATTTT. It codes for CASSIAPGLGSTDTQYF.

The rearrangement links TRBV15 to TRBJ1-5; D might be TRBD1 (6 bases). V lost 1 base and J 2 bases, leaving 12 bases between the germline ends. This CDR3 comprises 16 residues. Germline loops: CDR1 LNHNV, CDR2 YYDKDF (reference sequence). CDR3: CATSRVGTLGNQPQHF. CDR3 nucleotide sequence: TGTGCCACCAGCAGAGTAGGGACATTGGGCAATCAGCCCCAGCATTTT.

The rearrangement uses TRBV5-6 and TRBJ1-2; D might be TRBD1 (5 bases). The germline CDR1 and CDR2 sequences are SGHDT and YYEEEE. Trimming took off 4 bases at V and 4 bases at J, with 23 bases between the two ends. The CDR3 runs to 17 residues. CDR3 sequence: CASSPGAWGGAIYGYTF. CDR3 DNA: TGTGCCAGCAGCCCTGGGGCCTGGGGAGGGGCAATCTATGGCTACACCTTC.

This clone turned up a few times. This rearrangement joins TRBV7-9 to TRBJ1-2, with D unresolved. Trimming removed 0 bases from V and 1 base from J, with 9 bases in between. Germline CDR1 SEHNR, CDR2 FQNEAQ (reference sequence). The CDR3 totals 15 residues. CDR3 sequence: CASSLAPLLNYGYTF. CDR3 DNA: TGTGCCAGCAGCTTAGCCCCCCTCCTTAACTATGGCTACACCTTC.

This clone was seen more than once but under ten times. The chain has TRBV27 and TRBJ1-1; D gene ambiguous. Trimming took off 1 base at V and 3 bases at J, with 12 bases between the two ends. In germline, CDR1 is MNHEY, CDR2 SMNVEV (reference sequence). This CDR3 has 15 amino acids. The CDR3 region is CASSLLPGGYTEAFF. CDR3 in DNA: TGTGCCAGCAGTTTATTGCCAGGTGGGTACACTGAAGCTTTCTTT.

This clone showed up just a few times. The chain combines TRBV18 with TRBJ2-1; TRBD2 might be the D (6 bases). Trimming stripped 0 bases from V and 0 bases from J, with 12 bases between. This CDR3 is 17 amino acids long. The germline V gene encodes CDR1 KGHSH and CDR2 LQKENI. This CDR3 reads CASSPPYSGSSYNEQFF. The CDR3 DNA reads TGTGCCAGCTCACCACCCTATAGCGGAAGCTCCTACAATGAGCAGTTCTTC.

The V call is TRBV4-1, the J call TRBJ2-1; possible D gene TRBD2, 6 bases. CDR1 MGHRA and CDR2 YSYEKL come from the germline V gene. Trimming took off 5 bases at V and 3 bases at J, with 14 bases between the two ends. CDR3 size: 15 residues. CDR3 sequence reads: CASSNSGGDYNEQFF. CDR3 bases: TGCGCCAGCAGCAACAGCGGAGGGGACTACAATGAGCAGTTCTTC.

This clone was observed a handful of times. This chain joins TRBV15 and TRBJ2-1, with 9 bases that match TRBD1. This CDR3 contains 17 residues. V lost 4 bases to trimming and J lost 4 bases; unmatched junction nucleotides: 11. The germline V gene has CDR1 LNHNV and CDR2 YYDKDF (reference sequence). CDR3 protein: CATSTSGGQGFYNEQFF. The CDR3 DNA follows: TGTGCCACCAGCACAAGTGGGGGACAGGGATTTTACAATGAGCAGTTCTTC.

This clone was detected only a few times. The genes are TRBV7-8 and TRBJ1-2; D unclear. The germline CDR1 and CDR2 sequences are SGHVS and FQNEAQ. The CDR3 sequence is 14 residues long. V was shortened by 0 bases and J by 8 bases, with 13 bases between the two germline ends. CDR3 sequence (DNA): TGTGCCAGCAGCTTAGCGCTTCAAGGAGCCGGCTACACCTTC. This encodes CASSLALQGAGYTF. The full variable domain, its missing parts supplied by reference TRBV7-8 and TRBJ1-2, is GAGVSQSPRYKVAKRGQDVALRCDPISGHVSLFWYQQALGQGPEFLTYFQNEAQLDKSGLPSDRFFAERPEGSVSTLKIQRTQQEDSAVYLCASSLALQGAGYTFGSGTRLTVV.

This clone was counted only a few times. The V call is TRBV5-6, the J call TRBJ1-5; D ambiguous. Germline values: CDR1 SGHDT, CDR2 YYEEEE. CDR3 length: 14 residues. Trimming left V 4 bases short and J 2 bases short, with 10 bases between. The CDR3 reads CASSIGGRNQPQHF. CDR3 in DNA: TGTGCCAGCAGCATTGGAGGACGCAATCAGCCCCAGCATTTT.

V and J are TRBV2 and TRBJ2-1, with TRBD2 matching over 12 bases. Germline V lookup: CDR1 SNHLY, CDR2 FYNNEI. The CDR3 covers 13 residues. The ends lost 8 bases at V and 9 bases at J; junction bases unmatched: 5. Here the CDR3 DNA reads TGTGCCAGCGGTCCTAGCGGGAGGGGTGAGCAGTTCTTC. Residues: CASGPSGRGEQFF.

Only a few counts were recorded for this clone. The chain employs TRBV6-1 and TRBJ2-7, with D possibly TRBD1 on 6 matching bases. The CDR3 has 13 residues. From germline, CDR1 is MNHNS and CDR2 SASEGT. V dropped 6 bases and J dropped 6 bases, with 15 bases sitting between them. This chain's CDR3 is CASSVRGGFEQYF. The CDR3 DNA follows: TGTGCCAGCAGCGTACGAGGGGGTTTCGAGCAGTACTTC.

The chain couples TRBV7-6 to TRBJ2-1; 8 positions match TRBD2. Per germline, CDR1 SGHVS and CDR2 FNYEAQ. The J segment lost 4 bases and the V segment lost 4 bases, leaving 9 bases of the junction unmatched. The CDR3 is made up of 16 amino acids. The CDR3 is CASSSLFGLAYNEQFF. The CDR3 DNA follows: TGTGCCAGCAGCTCCCTATTCGGACTAGCTTACAATGAGCAGTTCTTC.

As regards this clone: The germline gene is not matched at one end of the junction; a read error may be the cause. The V gene is TRBV29-1, the J gene TRBJ2-5; maybe TRBD2 (6 bases). The CDR3 contains 15 residues. The germline gives CDR1 SQVTM, CDR2 ANQGSEA. The DNA of the CDR3 is TGCAGCACCGTAGAAAGGGACTGGTACCAAGAGAACCAGTACTTC. Translated, it gives CSTVERDWYQENQYF.

V is TRBV10-3 and J is TRBJ1-5; 8 bases align to TRBD1. The germline V gene encodes CDR1 ENHRY and CDR2 SYGVKD. V gave up 4 bases and J gave up 6 bases; unmatched junction bases: 5. CDR3 length: 14 amino acids. The CDR3 sequence is CAISGTGGRQPQHF. Written as DNA, the CDR3 is TGTGCCATCAGTGGAACAGGGGGTCGTCAGCCCCAGCATTTT.

The rearrangement joins TRBV5-1 to TRBJ2-7, with D possibly matching TRBD2 (5 bases). V was cut by 4 bases and J by 2 bases, with 13 bases left in between. The CDR3 loop spans 14 amino acids. The germline CDR1 and CDR2 sequences are SGHRS and YFSETQ. Here the CDR3 reads CASSAQTKPYEQYF. The CDR3, as DNA: TGCGCCAGCAGCGCCCAGACTAAACCCTACGAGCAGTACTTC.

This clone was recorded a few times. This sequence joins TRBV9 and TRBJ2-5, with 10 positions matching TRBD2. Looked up from germline, CDR1 is SGDLS and CDR2 is YYNGEE. This CDR3 region has 15 residues. J gave up 5 bases and V 0 bases, and 4 bases lay outside the gene matches. This CDR3 is CASSVVAGGGETQYF. The CDR3 coding sequence is TGTGCCAGCAGCGTAGTAGCGGGAGGCGGGGAGACCCAGTACTTC.

This chain links TRBV7-8 with TRBJ1-1; perhaps TRBD1 as D (5 bases). From germline, CDR1 is SGHVS and CDR2 FQNEAQ. The CDR3 is 16 amino acids. The V gene lost 2 bases and the J gene lost 3 bases, with 16 bases spanning the gap. CDR3 residues: CASSLPPGGLDTEAFF. The CDR3 coding sequence is TGTGCCAGCAGCTTACCCCCCGGGGGTTTGGACACTGAAGCTTTCTTT.